This entry lists 18 T cell receptor beta chains sequenced from one sample in a study of blood T cell repertoires in COVID-19. Measured with immunoSEQ multiplex PCR; TCRdb has only the in-frame clones, and not every one. The profile shows 260,000 or so clones, about 83% of them singletons. The source material was peripheral blood. The origin of the receptors is a man aged 80 or over with acute or convalescent COVID-19.

On this clone itself: The sample holds other DNA sequences that translate to the same CDR3. V is TRBV5-1 and J is TRBJ1-5; 8 bases match TRBD1. The CDR3 loop spans 14 amino acids. The V segment lost 4 bases and the J segment 2 bases; nucleotides outside the gene matches: 2. CDR1 and CDR2 (germline): SGHRS, YFSETQ. As DNA, the CDR3 is TGCGCCAGCAGCCTGACAGGGGGCAATCAGCCCCAGCATTTT. Its protein product is CASSLTGGNQPQHF.

The chain employs TRBV5-1 and TRBJ2-2; weak D call: TRBD1 (5 bases). Trimming took 0 bases from V and 2 from J, leaving 8 bases between them. The CDR3 consists of 15 residues. CDR1 is SGHRS, CDR2 YFSETQ, per germline. The CDR3: CASSLGQINTGELFF. Here the CDR3 DNA reads TGCGCCAGCAGCTTGGGACAGATCAACACCGGGGAGCTGTTTTTT.

This clone was counted a few times. The V call is TRBV27, the J call TRBJ2-7; maybe TRBD2 (6 bases). Germline CDR1 is MNHEY and CDR2 is SMNVEV (reference sequence). The CDR3 totals 16 residues. V dropped 2 bases and J dropped 2 bases, with 16 bases sitting between them. CDR3 region: CASSLGSGGGPYEQYF. The CDR3 nucleotides read TGTGCCAGCAGTTTAGGTAGCGGAGGAGGTCCCTACGAGCAGTACTTC.

This clone appeared once. CDR3 coding DNA: TGTGCCAGCAGCTTATCTACAGGGGGTGGTGAAAAACTGTTTTTT. It translates to CASSLSTGGGEKLFF. The V gene is TRBV7-9, the J gene TRBJ1-4; 8 positions match TRBD1. Germline CDR1 and CDR2: SEHNR and FQNEAQ (reference sequence). This CDR3 contains 15 residues. J lost 7 bases, V lost 2 bases, and 6 bases had no gene match.

The chain links TRBV5-1 to TRBJ2-7; 7 bases map to TRBD1. This CDR3 comprises 14 residues. Trimming removed 3 bases from V and 5 bases from J; junction bases left unmatched: 8. Germline V gene sequence: CDR1 SGHRS, CDR2 YFSETQ. CDR3 bases: TGCGCCAGCAGCTCCGGGACAGTGATCAACGAGCAGTACTTC. This sequence encodes CASSSGTVINEQYF.

In this sample, this clone turned up once. The V call is TRBV5-6, the J call TRBJ1-5; D unclear. V was cut by 4 bases and J by 7 bases, with 15 bases left in between. The CDR3 loop spans 14 amino acids. CDR1 is SGHDT and CDR2 is YYEEEE in the germline V gene. Here the CDR3 reads CASSLGTGVQPQHF. For the CDR3, the DNA is TGTGCCAGCAGCCTGGGAACCGGGGTCCAGCCCCAGCATTTT.

The genes are TRBV11-3 and TRBJ2-6; 8 bases line up with TRBD1. Germline V gives CDR1 SGHNT, CDR2 YENEEA. The J segment lost 0 bases and the V segment lost 5 bases, leaving 6 bases of the junction unmatched. The CDR3 covers 17 residues. The CDR3 bases are TGTGCCAGCAGCGCAGGGACAGGTAGCTCTGGGGCCAACGTCCTGACTTTC. This encodes CASSAGTGSSGANVLTF. Full variable domain (outside the CDR3, taken from reference TRBV11-3 and TRBJ2-6): EAGVVQSPRYKIIEKKQPVAFWCNPISGHNTLYWYLQNLGQGPELLIRYENEEAVDDSQLPKDRFSAERLKGVDSTLKIQPAELGDSAVYLCASSAGTGSSGANVLTFGAGSRLTVL.

The chain employs TRBV5-1 and TRBJ1-2; D perhaps matches TRBD1 (6 bases). The V end was cut by 4 bases, the J end by 4 bases, with 14 bases between. CDR1 and CDR2 from the germline V gene are SGHRS and YFSETQ. The CDR3 sequence is 14 residues long. The CDR3 reads CASSQQGPGYGYTF. CDR3 DNA sequence: TGCGCCAGCAGCCAACAGGGTCCGGGCTATGGCTACACCTTC.

V is TRBV5-1 and J is TRBJ1-2; 8 positions agree with TRBD1. Losses at the gene ends were 0 bases for V and 3 bases for J; bases not matched to a gene: 4. This CDR3 comprises 15 residues. Germline lookup yields CDR1 SGHRS and CDR2 YFSETQ. The CDR3 here is CASSLEGQAHYGYTF. The CDR3, as DNA: TGCGCCAGCAGCTTGGAGGGACAGGCCCACTATGGCTACACCTTC. Using reference TRBV5-1 and TRBJ1-2 for the parts outside the CDR3, the full variable domain is KAGVTQTPRYLIKTRGQQVTLSCSPISGHRSVSWYQQTPGQGLQFLFEYFSETQRNKGNFPGRFSGRQFSNSRSEMNVSTLELGDSALYLCASSLEGQAHYGYTFGSGTRLTVV.

V gene TRBV18 combines with J gene TRBJ1-6, with D unclear. Trimming shortened V by 6 bases and J by 0 bases, and 21 bases separated the two germline ends. The germline V gene has CDR1 KGHSH and CDR2 LQKENI. CDR3 length equals 19 residues. The CDR3 bases are TGTGCCAGCTCGTCACGGGCCCCCAGCGGTAGCTCCTATAATTCACCCCTCCACTTT. This translates into CASSSRAPSGSSYNSPLHF.

The chain carries TRBV27 and TRBJ1-6; D gene unclear. The V and J ends lost 6 bases and 10 bases respectively, with 13 bases between them. CDR1 MNHEY and CDR2 SMNVEV come from the germline V gene (reference sequence). CDR3 length: 13 residues. The CDR3 reads CASSRLLRSPLHF. The CDR3 bases are TGTGCCAGCAGCAGACTCCTACGGTCACCCCTCCACTTT.

V gene TRBV5-4 combines with J gene TRBJ2-3, with 10 nucleotides matching TRBD1. CDR3 length: 15 residues. V was pared by 4 bases and J by 4 bases, with 6 bases of the junction left unmatched. CDR1 is SGHNT, CDR2 YYREEE, per germline (reference sequence). The CDR3, as DNA: TGTGCCAGCAGCCCCGGACAGGGGGGACCAGATACGCAGTATTTT. Its protein product is CASSPGQGGPDTQYF.

This chain joins TRBV28 and TRBJ2-7, with D possibly being TRBD1 (5 bases). The CDR3 has 16 amino acids. The V end was cut by 1 base, the J end by 2 bases, with 15 bases between. CDR1 and CDR2 from the germline V gene are MDHEN and SYDVKM. CDR3 in DNA: TGTGCCAGCAGTTTATACCCAGGGTCCGGACCCTACGAGCAGTACTTC. It encodes CASSLYPGSGPYEQYF. Together with reference TRBV28 and TRBJ2-7, the CDR3 gives the full variable domain: DVKVTQSSRYLVKRTGEKVFLECVQDMDHENMFWYRQDPGLGLRLIYFSYDVKMKEKGDIPEGYSVSREKKERFSLILESASTNQTSMYLCASSLYPGSGPYEQYFGPGTRLTVT.

The gene calls are TRBV5-1 and TRBJ2-7, with D maybe TRBD1 (6 bases). Trimming removed 4 bases from V and 2 bases from J, with 19 bases in between. Germline-derived CDR1 and CDR2 are SGHRS and YFSETQ. This CDR3 has 16 residues. CDR3 sequence: CASSPPGTPRTYEQYF. In DNA form, the CDR3 reads TGCGCCAGCAGCCCCCCCGGGACACCTCGAACCTACGAGCAGTACTTC.

The chain links TRBV5-1 to TRBJ2-1; TRBD1 aligns across 7 bases. Germline CDR1 and CDR2: SGHRS and YFSETQ. CDR3 length equals 16 residues. The V and J ends lost 4 bases and 6 bases, in that order; junction bases with no gene match: 13. CDR3 residues: CASSTSGRPGGNEQFF. The DNA of the CDR3 is TGCGCCAGCAGCACATCTGGGCGGCCAGGGGGCAATGAGCAGTTCTTC.

This clone showed up just a few times. Distinct nucleotide sequences in the sample also encode this CDR3. This rearrangement joins TRBV5-1 to TRBJ2-7; 7 bases are a match to TRBD2. Germline V gene data show CDR1 as SGHRS and CDR2 as YFSETQ. The junction had 3 bases not matched to a gene; V was cut back by 0 bases and J by 0 bases. The CDR3 length is 15 residues. The CDR3 sequence is CASSLVGGSSYEQYF. The CDR3, as DNA: TGCGCCAGCAGCTTGGTGGGGGGGAGCTCCTACGAGCAGTACTTC.

The chain combines TRBV7-7 with TRBJ2-1; 12 positions agree with TRBD2. V trimming: 4 bases; J trimming: 0 bases; junction bases outside the gene matches: 4. This CDR3 contains 17 residues. Germline assignment: CDR1 SSHAT and CDR2 FNYEAQ (reference sequence). This CDR3 reads CASSSQTSGSSYNEQFF. In DNA form, the CDR3 reads TGTGCCAGCAGCTCCCAGACTAGCGGGAGCTCCTACAATGAGCAGTTCTTC.

The chain recombines TRBV7-9 with TRBJ2-1, with TRBD2 identical over 11 bases. The CDR3 runs 16 residues. Losses at the gene ends were 0 bases for V and 5 bases for J; bases not matched to a gene: 3. The germline gives CDR1 SEHNR, CDR2 FQNEAQ (reference sequence). The CDR3 coding sequence is TGTGCCAGCAGCTTAGCCCTAGCGGGGGGACACAATGAGCAGTTCTTC. Protein product: CASSLALAGGHNEQFF.